Given below is one T cell receptor beta chain in context. Its antigen is unidentified. The TCRbeta library was prepared with unique molecular identifiers. TCRdb re-called the PCR reads with MiXCR, one entry per CDR3 protein. This sample yields around 700,000 distinct CDR3 sequences, of which about 12% are seen a single time; approximately 0.8% belongs to the top ten. Germline values: CDR1 SGHDT, CDR2 YYEEEE. V lost 10 bases to trimming and J lost 4 bases, with 20 bases between them. There are 15 residues in the CDR3. The record originates from a study of T-cell reconstitution after alpha-beta-depleted transplantation in children. Findings and limits, study-wide: Several hundred expanded graft clones reportedly were the source of alpha-beta T cells about two months after transplant. Some patients' high day-60 TCRbeta diversity was attributed to recipient cells surviving conditioning.

Sequencing used PBMCs, obtained before TCRalphabeta/CD19-depleted stem cell transplant. The receptor comes from a girl aged 2 to 10 with congenital amegakaryocytic thrombocytopenia, due to receive a stem cell transplant. The chain employs TRBV5-6 and TRBJ2-2, with D unclear. CDR3 DNA: TGTGCCCCCAGCCCGGGTCTAAAACCCACCGGGGAGCTGTTTTTT. Its protein is CAPSPGLKPTGELFF.